Listed below are T cell receptor beta chains from one sample, sequenced in a study of T cells after yellow fever vaccination. TCRdb analysed the 5' RACE reads with MiXCR anew, one entry per CDR3 protein. This table has approximately 330,000 distinct CDR3 sequences, over 4% appearing once. Sequences were derived from PBMCs, sampled 5 days after the yellow fever booster vaccination. Receptor source: a man aged 18 to 30 who received the YFV17D yellow fever vaccine. Both conserved end residues are part of each CDR3. Each record gives: V gene, clone size, J gene, D gene, CDR3 protein, CDR3 DNA. The D gene is left open where the match is weak. Clone size is stated in some rows and not others, as once, few, many or a class when expanded.

TRBV7-9	.	TRBJ2-5	.	CASSFVGTETQYF	TGTGCCAGCAGCTTTGTAGGGACCGAGACCCAGTACTTC
TRBV5-1	few	TRBJ2-1	.	CASSLVGYGSYNEQFF	TGCGCCAGCAGCTTGGTGGGGTACGGGTCCTACAATGAGCAGTTCTTC
TRBV7-8	few	TRBJ1-5	.	CASSLSVMGMGEVWPQHF	TGTGCCAGCAGCTTATCCGTCATGGGGATGGGGGAGGTATGGCCCCAGCATTTT
TRBV27	.	TRBJ1-1	.	CASSSRLGLDTEAFF	TGTGCCAGCAGCTCCCGGTTGGGGCTTGACACTGAAGCTTTCTTT
TRBV5-1	many	TRBJ1-1	.	CASSWDGSNTEAFF	TGCGCCAGCAGCTGGGACGGATCGAACACTGAAGCTTTCTTT
TRBV6-1	few	TRBJ2-7	.	CASSERVTLSYEQYF	TGTGCCAGCAGTGAACGTGTTACCCTCTCCTACGAGCAGTACTTC
TRBV4-3	few	TRBJ1-3	.	CASSGTLGSGNTIYF	TGCGCCAGCAGCGGGACTTTGGGCTCTGGAAACACCATATATTTT
TRBV12-3/TRBV12-4	few	TRBJ2-2	.	CASSFGPPRAGELFF	TGTGCCAGCAGTTTCGGGCCCCCCAGGGCCGGGGAGCTGTTTTTT
TRBV6-6	many	TRBJ1-5	TRBD1	CASSGRSGGGNQPQHF	TGTGCCAGCAGCGGCAGGTCAGGGGGTGGCAATCAGCCCCAGCATTTT
TRBV7-2	many	TRBJ2-5	TRBD1	CASSLLGQAETQYF	TGTGCCAGCAGCCTCCTAGGACAGGCAGAGACCCAGTACTTC
TRBV9	.	TRBJ2-7	.	CASSVGPITFSYEQYF	TGTGCCAGCAGCGTTGGGCCCATCACCTTCTCCTACGAGCAGTACTTC